The clone carrying this TCR beta chain has just a few counts. The V gene end was trimmed by 1 base and the J gene end by 4 bases; junction bases not matched to a gene: 3. CDR3 length: 14 residues. The germline V gene encodes CDR1 LGHNA and CDR2 YNFKEQ. In alopecia areata patients, both lesional scalp punch biopsies and peripheral blood were collected. PBMC-derived CD4+ and CD8+ T cells were sorted. The entry originates in a study of CD8+ T cells in alopecia areata. Turning to the study itself: Once tofacitinib had been taken for 6 to 18 months, 6 months off drug followed.

The authors extracted RNA and reverse transcribed it into cDNA as the sequencing template. Some clones are missing from TCRdb's copy, which holds only in-frame ones; the method was immunoSEQ multiplex PCR. In the table there are 110,000 to 150,000 clones, roughly 64% of which are singletons. The sample here was CD4+ T cells sorted from blood, taken at week 0. The rearrangement uses TRBV4-2 and TRBJ1-2; 7 bases are a match to TRBD1. The clonotype was recovered from a human donor with alopecia areata. The CDR3 DNA is TGTGCCAGCAGCCAAGGGGACAGATCCTATGGCTACACCTTC. This codes for CASSQGDRSYGYTF.